This TCR beta chain was recovered during a study of human T cells and chemical hapten exposure. Study information: Mostly female patients had alopecia areata, totalis or universalis.

The time point: patch test 1, 2 weeks after DPC sensitization. Treatment in this sample: therapeutic diphenylcyclopropenone sensitization with weekly scalp DPC. Ahead of each patch test application, blood was drawn. Every donor had alopecia and was 18 to 70 years old; all were suitable for DPC. The germline V gene has CDR1 SGHTA and CDR2 FQGNSA. The CDR3 consists of 13 residues. In the library, unique molecular identifiers were attached to individual cDNA molecules. TCRdb redid the calling of the RACE reads with MiXCR, one entry per CDR3 protein. Here the sample spans about 120,000 distinct CDR3 sequences, about 12% being singletons. This clonotype showed up just a few times.

The V call is TRBV7-2, the J call TRBJ2-5; 7 bases fit TRBD2. The TCR sequence derives from a woman in her 50s with alopecia areata. Some clones in this sample may be carry-over from other donors' samples. The specimen comprised whole blood, sampled in connection with sensitization to the hapten diphenylcyclopropenone (DPC). CDR3 protein: CASARGNQETQYF. CDR3 bases: TGTGCGAGCGCGCGGGGGAATCAAGAGACCCAGTACTTC.